The 10 T cell receptor beta chains in this list originate from one sample, sequenced in a study of T cell responses to AZD1222 COVID-19 vaccine. Assay used: immunoSEQ multiplex PCR; TCRdb lists only in-frame clones, some missing. This table holds approximately 85,000 clones, 80% to 90% found once. Source: peripheral blood, taken on day 0 of AZD1222 vaccination. The source is an adult in good health.

V is TRBV10-3 and J is TRBJ2-7; 7 bases align to TRBD1. The J segment lost 6 bases and the V segment lost 9 bases, leaving 11 bases of the junction unmatched. The CDR3 extends over 13 amino acids. Germline V CDR1 and CDR2: ENHRY, SYGVKD. The CDR3 spells CAIGHQQGLEQYF. The CDR3 DNA sequence: TGTGCCATTGGCCACCAACAGGGGCTCGAGCAGTACTTC.

The chain is built from TRBV6-2 or TRBV6-3 and TRBJ1-2, with unresolved D. CDR3 size: 16 residues. Trimming pared 4 bases from V and 2 bases from J, leaving 17 bases between. CDR1 is MNHEY and CDR2 is SVGEGT in the germline V gene. The CDR3 sequence: CASSLAPGVGNYGYTF. CDR3 coding DNA: TGTGCCAGCAGTTTAGCACCCGGGGTTGGAAACTATGGCTACACCTTC.

J is TRBJ2-5 and V is TRBV24-1; 8 nucleotides line up with TRBD1. J was trimmed by 1 base and V by 4 bases; bases with no gene match: 4. The germline V gene encodes CDR1 KGHDR and CDR2 SFDVKD. CDR3 length equals 15 residues. This chain's CDR3 is CATSDRGTGQETQYF. The CDR3 DNA reads TGTGCCACCAGTGACCGAGGGACAGGCCAAGAGACCCAGTACTTC.

The rearrangement joins TRBV28 to TRBJ1-1; D remains ambiguous. Per the germline V gene, CDR1 is MDHEN and CDR2 is SYDVKM. Between the trimmed V and J ends, which lost 4 bases and 6 bases, there was a span of 9 bases. The CDR3 has 12 amino acids. DNA of the CDR3: TGTGCCAGCAGTTCCCGTTGGGCTGAAGCTTTCTTT. As protein: CASSSRWAEAFF. Full variable domain (outside the CDR3, taken from reference TRBV28 and TRBJ1-1): DVKVTQSSRYLVKRTGEKVFLECVQDMDHENMFWYRQDPGLGLRLIYFSYDVKMKEKGDIPEGYSVSREKKERFSLILESASTNQTSMYLCASSSRWAEAFFGQGTRLTVV.

The chain recombines TRBV3-1 (or the pseudogene TRBV3-2) with TRBJ1-3; no firm D call. V lost 0 bases and J 0 bases, leaving 3 bases between the germline ends. This CDR3 is 14 amino acids long. Germline V gene data show CDR1 as LGHDT and CDR2 as YNNKEL (reference sequence). CDR3 region: CASSQDNSGNTIYF. The DNA for the CDR3 is TGTGCCAGCAGCCAAGACAACTCTGGAAACACCATATATTTT.

The chain links TRBV5-1 to TRBJ2-7; the match to TRBD1 covers 8 bases. The CDR3 length is 14 residues. The germline V gene has CDR1 SGHRS and CDR2 YFSETQ. The V and J ends lost 2 bases and 4 bases, in that order; junction bases with no gene match: 5. The DNA of the CDR3 is TGCGCCAGCAGCTTTGGACAGGGAGAGTACGAGCAGTACTTC. Protein product: CASSFGQGEYEQYF.

The V and J genes are TRBV4-1 and TRBJ1-4, with D possibly matching TRBD1 (5 bases). The CDR3 spans 14 residues. Germline V gives CDR1 MGHRA, CDR2 YSYEKL. V lost 4 bases and J 7 bases, leaving 13 bases between the germline ends. CDR3 nucleotide sequence: TGCGCCAGCAGCCTACAAAGCGGGGGTGAAAAACTGTTTTTT. Translated: CASSLQSGGEKLFF.

This chain joins TRBV2 and TRBJ1-2, with D hard to call. The CDR3 has 12 residues. The V and J ends lost 2 bases and 7 bases respectively, with 8 bases between them. Per the germline V gene, CDR1 is SNHLY and CDR2 is FYNNEI. The CDR3 spells CASSETRRGYTF. The CDR3 bases are TGTGCCAGCAGTGAAACGCGGCGTGGCTACACCTTC. The variable domain in full, with the rest retrieved from reference TRBV2 and TRBJ1-2, is EPEVTQTPSHQVTQMGQEVILRCVPISNHLYFYWYRQILGQKVEFLVSFYNNEISEKSEIFDDQFSVERPDGSNFTLKIRSTKLEDSAMYFCASSETRRGYTFGSGTRLTVV.

V usage is TRBV5-8 and J usage is TRBJ2-4; D unresolved. Germline CDR1 SGHTS, CDR2 YDEGEE. The CDR3 consists of 16 residues. The V end was cut by 1 base, the J end by 0 bases, with 11 bases between. This chain's CDR3 is CASSLKVILAKNIQYF. The CDR3 DNA is TGTGCCAGCAGCTTGAAGGTCATACTAGCCAAAAACATTCAGTACTTC. Looking up the rest from reference TRBV5-8 and TRBJ2-4 gives the full variable domain: EAGVTQSPTHLIKTRGQQATLRCSPISGHTSVYWYQQALGLGLQFLLWYDEGEERNRGNFPPRFSGRQFPNYSSELNVNALELEDSALYLCASSLKVILAKNIQYFGAGTRLSVL.

This chain uses TRBV12-2 with TRBJ2-1; TRBD1, as called in the table, went unchecked against the DNA. TRBV12-2 is termed a pseudogene. The CDR3 contains 16 residues. CDR3 loop: CASRLRQGSSYNEQFF. CDR3 DNA sequence: TGTGCAAGTCGCCTAAGACAGGGGAGCTCCTACAATGAGCAGTTCTTC.